Listed here are 2 T cell receptor beta chains from one sample, sequenced in a study of blood T cell repertoires in COVID-19. Clones were sequenced by immunoSEQ multiplex PCR, and TCRdb holds only the in-frame ones, with some missing. The sample yields over 60,000 clones, 85% to 90% seen once. Sequenced input: peripheral blood. These receptor sequences come from a man aged 70-80 years with active or convalescent COVID-19.

The chain has TRBV5-4 and TRBJ1-2; D ambiguous. Trimming left V 4 bases short and J 0 bases short, with 10 bases between. The germline CDR1 and CDR2 sequences are SGHNT and YYREEE (reference sequence). CDR3 size: 14 residues. In nucleotides, the CDR3 is TGTGCCAGCAGCCGTGCGGGAGCTAACTATGGCTACACCTTC. It encodes CASSRAGANYGYTF.

This clone was counted a single time. This chain's CDR3 is CASSFGTGGRNEQFF. The CDR3 DNA follows: TGTGCCAGCAGCTTCGGAACGGGAGGTAGGAATGAGCAGTTCTTC. V is TRBV5-4 and J is TRBJ2-1; 7 positions match TRBD2. This CDR3 contains 15 residues. The V and J ends lost 2 bases and 7 bases, in that order; junction bases with no gene match: 9. Germline V CDR1 and CDR2: SGHNT, YYREEE (reference sequence).